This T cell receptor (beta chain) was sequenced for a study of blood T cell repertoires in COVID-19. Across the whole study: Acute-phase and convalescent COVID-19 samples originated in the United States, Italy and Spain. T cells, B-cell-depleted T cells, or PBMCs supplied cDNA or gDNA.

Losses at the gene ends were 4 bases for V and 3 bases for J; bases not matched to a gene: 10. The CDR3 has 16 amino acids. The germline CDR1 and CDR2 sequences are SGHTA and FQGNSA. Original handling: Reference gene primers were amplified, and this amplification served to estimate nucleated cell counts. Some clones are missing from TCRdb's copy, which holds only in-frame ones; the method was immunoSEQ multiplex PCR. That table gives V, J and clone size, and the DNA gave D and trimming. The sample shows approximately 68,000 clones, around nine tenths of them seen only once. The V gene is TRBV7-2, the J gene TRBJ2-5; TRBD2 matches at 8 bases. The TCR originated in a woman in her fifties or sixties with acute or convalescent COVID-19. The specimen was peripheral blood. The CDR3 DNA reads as TGTGCCAGCAGCTCCCTGGCGGGGGGTTTGAAAGAGACCCAGTACTTC. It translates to CASSSLAGGLKETQYF.